The subject of this entry is one TCR beta chain. Its antigen is undetermined. MiXCR, applied by TCRdb to the 5' RACE reads, yields one record per CDR3 protein. Of roughly 340,000 distinct CDR3 sequences listed, more than 25% are singletons. This sample was taken from a study of identical twins' blood T cells. General study findings and limits: V gene usage reportedly matched far better within twin pairs than unrelated donors.

The CDR3 has 14 amino acids. V lost 6 bases and J lost 3, with 15 bases in between. The germline V gene encodes CDR1 SGHRS and CDR2 YFSETQ. The chain has TRBV5-1 and TRBJ1-2; possible D gene TRBD1, 6 bases. The material sequenced was PBMCs. The clonotype comes from a woman between 18 and 50 years old in good health. In nucleotides, the CDR3 is TGCGCCAGCAAATTTGTAGGGGGAGACTATGGCTACACCTTC. Translation: CASKFVGGDYGYTF.